These 19 T cell receptor beta chains originate from one sample sequenced in a study of T cell changes during pregnancy in multiple sclerosis. Produced via immunoSEQ multiplex PCR; TCRdb's table is partial and in-frame only. Among tens of thousands of clones, around nine tenths were seen once, and the ten largest hold roughly 0.21%. The sample here was CD4+ T cells from peripheral blood mononuclear cells, taken before pregnancy. These receptors originate from a female donor with multiple sclerosis, enrolled in a pregnancy study.

V and J are TRBV6-5 and TRBJ2-7, with D perhaps TRBD2 (5 bases). This CDR3 contains 14 residues. Trimming removed 3 bases from V and 4 bases from J, with 13 bases in between. CDR1 and CDR2 (germline): MNHEY, SVGAGI. CDR3 loop: CASSYAQRTYEQYF. The CDR3 DNA is TGTGCCAGCAGTTATGCCCAGCGGACTTACGAGCAGTACTTC.

The V gene is TRBV7-3, the J gene TRBJ2-1; TRBD2 agrees at 14 bases. V trimming: 8 bases; J trimming: 8 bases; junction bases outside the gene matches: 5. This CDR3 has 14 amino acids. Per germline, CDR1 SGHTA and CDR2 FQGTGA. This chain's CDR3 is CASSPGLAGDEQFF. CDR3 coding DNA: TGTGCCAGCTCACCGGGACTAGCGGGGGATGAGCAGTTCTTC.

V usage is TRBV30 and J usage is TRBJ2-7; possibly TRBD1 for D (7 bases). V dropped 2 bases and J dropped 7 bases, with 15 bases sitting between them. CDR3 size: 13 residues. Germline V CDR1 and CDR2: GTSNPN, SVGIG (reference sequence). The CDR3 sequence is CAWSPVAGGEQYF. The CDR3 coding sequence is TGTGCCTGGAGTCCGGTTGCAGGGGGGGAGCAGTACTTC.

The rearrangement links TRBV6-1 to TRBJ2-7, with D perhaps matching TRBD1 (6 bases). V lost 1 base, J lost 3 bases, and 10 bases lay in between. This CDR3 spans 14 amino acids. Germline V gene sequence: CDR1 MNHNS, CDR2 SASEGT. For the CDR3, the DNA is TGTGCCAGCAGTGAAGAAAGGACAGACTACGAGCAGTACTTC. It codes for CASSEERTDYEQYF.

The chain combines TRBV5-1 with TRBJ2-1, with 7 nucleotides matching TRBD2. V shed 3 bases and J 5 bases; nucleotides not matched to a gene: 8. Germline V gene lookup returns CDR1 SGHRS and CDR2 YFSETQ. This CDR3 spans 15 amino acids. In nucleotides, the CDR3 is TGCGCCAGCAGCTACGGACTAGGAACTCACAATGAGCAGTTCTTC. The encoded protein is CASSYGLGTHNEQFF.

The genes are TRBV30 and TRBJ2-3, with no clear D. Germline CDR1 and CDR2: GTSNPN and SVGIG (reference sequence). This CDR3 comprises 10 residues. The V end lost 7 bases, the J end lost 9 bases, and 11 bases lay between the germline ends. The CDR3 bases are TGTGCCTCATTCCTAGGCACGCAGTATTTT. Encoded protein: CASFLGTQYF.

The chain combines TRBV27 with TRBJ2-1; 9 nucleotides align to TRBD2. This CDR3 has 17 residues. V lost 6 bases to trimming and J lost 8 bases; unmatched junction nucleotides: 17. Germline V gives CDR1 MNHEY, CDR2 SMNVEV (reference sequence). The CDR3 DNA reads TGTGCCAGCAGCTTCGGGCTAGCGGGACTCCCCGAGGATGAGCAGTTCTTC. Protein: CASSFGLAGLPEDEQFF.

The gene calls are TRBV7-5 and TRBJ2-7; the D call TRBD1 from the table was never checked on the DNA. TRBV7-5 is classified as a pseudogene. The CDR3 runs 12 residues. CDR3 loop: CVRRLAGDEQYF. Here the CDR3 DNA reads TGTGTCAGAAGGCTAGCAGGGGACGAGCAGTACTTC.

This chain connects TRBV6-1 to TRBJ1-5; D gene ambiguous. This CDR3 contains 14 residues. Germline V lookup: CDR1 MNHNS, CDR2 SASEGT. V lost 7 bases and J lost 2, with 12 bases in between. DNA for the CDR3: TGTGCCAGCAATCCGGGGATTCGCAATCAGCCCCAGCATTTT. Protein sequence: CASNPGIRNQPQHF.

This sequence joins TRBV7-9 and TRBJ1-4; 10 bases align to TRBD1. V shed 9 bases, J shed 7 bases, and the junction held 8 bases outside the gene matches. CDR1 and CDR2 (germline): SEHNR, FQNEAQ (reference sequence). The CDR3 extends over 14 amino acids. The DNA of the CDR3 is TGTGCCAGTCGGTGGACAGGGGGTAGTGAAAAACTGTTTTTT. The encoded protein is CASRWTGGSEKLFF.

This chain uses TRBV28 with TRBJ2-7; possibly TRBD2 for D (6 bases). The CDR3 spans 15 residues. CDR1 and CDR2 from the germline V gene are MDHEN and SYDVKM. V was pared by 3 bases and J by 3 bases, with 15 bases between. CDR3 in DNA: TGTGCCAGCAGTTTTATGCGTAACGGGAGCTACGAGCAGTACTTC. It yields the protein CASSFMRNGSYEQYF.

V usage is TRBV9 and J usage is TRBJ2-2; 11 bases align to TRBD2. CDR3 length equals 15 residues. Trimming at V came to 5 bases and at J to 7 bases, leaving 7 bases not matched to a gene. The germline V gene has CDR1 SGDLS and CDR2 YYNGEE. The CDR3, as DNA: TGTGCCAGCAGACGACTAGCGGGGTCCGGCGGGGAGCTGTTTTTT. It yields the protein CASRRLAGSGGELFF.

The rearrangement joins TRBV14 to TRBJ2-5; D is undetermined. Trimming took off 1 base at V and 5 bases at J, with 5 bases between the two ends. In germline, CDR1 is SGHDN, CDR2 FVKESK. This CDR3 is built from 12 residues. The CDR3 region has the DNA TGTGCCAGCAGCCAAGTGAGGGAGACCCAGTACTTC. It encodes CASSQVRETQYF.

This clone was seen only once. The V call is TRBV28, the J call TRBJ1-1, with D possibly TRBD1 on 6 matching bases. CDR1 is MDHEN, CDR2 SYDVKM, per germline. This CDR3 comprises 15 residues. V lost 3 bases and J 0 bases, leaving 11 bases between the germline ends. The CDR3 loop reads CASSLTDRLNTEAFF. Written as DNA, the CDR3 is TGTGCCAGCAGTTTGACGGACAGATTGAACACTGAAGCTTTCTTT.

The genes are TRBV9 and TRBJ2-1; 11 bases align to TRBD2. Germline CDR1 reads SGDLS; CDR2 reads YYNGEE. V shed 4 bases, J shed 1 base, and the junction held 4 bases outside the gene matches. CDR3 length: 16 amino acids. The CDR3 nucleotides read TGTGCCAGCAGCATTATAGCGGGGGGGTCCTACAATGAGCAGTTCTTC. Residues: CASSIIAGGSYNEQFF.

The chain combines TRBV5-4 with TRBJ2-7; tentative D call: TRBD1 (5 bases). The CDR3 totals 13 residues. Trimming shortened V by 4 bases and J by 2 bases, and 10 bases separated the two germline ends. Germline V gene lookup returns CDR1 SGHNT and CDR2 YYREEE (reference sequence). The CDR3 is CASSTQGTYEQYF. CDR3 bases: TGTGCCAGCAGCACCCAGGGAACCTACGAGCAGTACTTC.

The J gene is TRBJ1-2, the V gene TRBV28; D gene uncertain. Trimming shortened V by 1 base and J by 3 bases, and 12 bases separated the two germline ends. This CDR3 contains 15 residues. Per the germline V gene, CDR1 is MDHEN and CDR2 is SYDVKM. The CDR3 spells CASSLSAAGYYGYTF. CDR3 bases: TGTGCCAGCAGTTTATCGGCGGCTGGGTACTATGGCTACACCTTC.

The chain couples TRBV7-9 to TRBJ2-2; the match to TRBD1 covers 9 bases. Germline trimming cut 4 bases from V and 3 bases from J; bases unmatched to any gene: 3. The CDR3 loop spans 15 amino acids. Germline loops: CDR1 SEHNR, CDR2 FQNEAQ (reference sequence). CDR3 amino acids: CASSWGTGYTGELFF. The CDR3 DNA sequence: TGTGCCAGCAGCTGGGGGACAGGGTACACCGGGGAGCTGTTTTTT.

This clone was seen a single time. V gene TRBV11-2 combines with J gene TRBJ1-4; TRBD1 aligns across 8 bases. Germline assignment: CDR1 SGHAT and CDR2 FQNNGV. J lost 7 bases, V lost 3 bases, and 10 bases had no gene match. The CDR3 loop spans 16 amino acids. Here the CDR3 reads CASSFRQGIVGEKLFF. The CDR3 nucleotides are TGTGCCAGCAGCTTCCGACAGGGGATTGTTGGTGAAAAACTGTTTTTT.